The clone carrying this T cell receptor (beta chain) was seen many times. The data belong to a study of neurological immune-mediated disorders. Across the study: Among the 35 or so patients with multiple sclerosis, roughly 30 were relapsing-remitting, while 3 were secondary progressive.

The cDNA came from 5'RACE, which used 10-nucleotide random UMIs. TCRdb re-called the 5' RACE reads with MiXCR, one entry per CDR3 protein. The repertoire consists of about 55,000 distinct CDR3 sequences, with approximately 3.8% occurring once and the leading ten covering less than 2%. V was cut by 4 bases and J by 1 base, with 10 bases left in between. The germline CDR1 and CDR2 sequences are MNHNS and SASEGT. CDR3 length: 14 residues. V is TRBV6-1 and J is TRBJ1-2; D call uncertain. This receptor was identified in a man between 25 and 39 years old with multiple sclerosis. The sample taken for sequencing was PBMCs. CDR3 sequence (DNA): TGTGCCAGCAGTGGCGGACGGGTTAACTATGGCTACACCTTC. Translated, it gives CASSGGRVNYGYTF.